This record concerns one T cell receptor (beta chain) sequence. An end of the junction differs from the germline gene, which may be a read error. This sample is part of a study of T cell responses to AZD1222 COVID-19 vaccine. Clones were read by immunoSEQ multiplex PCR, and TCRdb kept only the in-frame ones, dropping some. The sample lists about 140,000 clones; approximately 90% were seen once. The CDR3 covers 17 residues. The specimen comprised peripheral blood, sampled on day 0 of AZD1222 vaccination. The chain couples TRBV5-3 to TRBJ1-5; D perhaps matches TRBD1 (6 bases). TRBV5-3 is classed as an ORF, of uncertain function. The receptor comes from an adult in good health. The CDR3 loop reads CARTLDRPNDSNQPQHF. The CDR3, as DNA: TGTGCCAGAACCTTGGACAGACCGAATGATAGCAATCAGCCCCAGCATTTT.